This T cell receptor (beta chain) derives from a study of response to subunit inactivated influenza vaccine. Study conclusions and caveats: Authors suggested seasonal influenza vaccinations each recruit few new T cells.

TCRdb called the RT-PCR reads again in MiXCR, with one record for every CDR3 protein. The sample holds roughly 460,000 distinct CDR3 sequences, approximately 11% seen once. Turning to this clonotype: Its specificity is unknown.

Trimming left V 1 base short and J 4 bases short, with 15 bases between. The CDR3 contains 17 residues. Germline values: CDR1 SGHRS, CDR2 YFSETQ. Sequences were derived from PBMCs from blood, sampled 35 to 45 days after vaccination. The sequence came from a man between 50 and 59 years old who received an inactivated influenza vaccine. The V and J genes are TRBV5-1 and TRBJ2-6; no reliable D call. The CDR3 nucleotides read TGCGCCAGCAGCTTGAAAGAGCCTGGGCTGGGGGCCAACGTCCTGACTTTC. Amino acid sequence: CASSLKEPGLGANVLTF.